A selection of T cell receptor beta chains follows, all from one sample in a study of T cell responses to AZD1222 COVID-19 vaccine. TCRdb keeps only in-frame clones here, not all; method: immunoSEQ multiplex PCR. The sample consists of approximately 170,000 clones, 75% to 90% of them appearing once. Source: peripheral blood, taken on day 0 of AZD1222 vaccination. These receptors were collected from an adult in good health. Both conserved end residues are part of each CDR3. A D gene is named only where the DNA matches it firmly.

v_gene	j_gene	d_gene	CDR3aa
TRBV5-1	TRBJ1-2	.	CASSLEGAYGYTF
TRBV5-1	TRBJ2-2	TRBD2	CASTRLTSDTGELFF
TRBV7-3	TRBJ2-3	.	CASSFGRSADTQYF
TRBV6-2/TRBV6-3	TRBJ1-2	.	CASSNGTPDTNYGYTF
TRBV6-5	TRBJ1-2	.	CASRLRAFYGYTF
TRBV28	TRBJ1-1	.	CASSLGGYQNTEAFF
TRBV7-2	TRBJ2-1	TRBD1	CASSLGAGGPYNEQFF
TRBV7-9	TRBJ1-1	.	CASSLDRTRAEAFF
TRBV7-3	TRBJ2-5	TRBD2	CASSFLAGLGETQYF
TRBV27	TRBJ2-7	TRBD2	CASTRGGGLAGGPVDEQYF
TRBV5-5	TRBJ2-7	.	CASSLRGDSRGEQYF
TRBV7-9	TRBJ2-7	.	CASNRENTYEQYF
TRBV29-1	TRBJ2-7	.	CSVESPGREQYF
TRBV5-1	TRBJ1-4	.	CASSSGGRVDEKLFF
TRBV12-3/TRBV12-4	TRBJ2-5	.	CASSFQGEETQYF
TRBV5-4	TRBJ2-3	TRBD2	CASSRTSGGGSTDTQYF